A single T cell receptor (beta chain) is shown here with its context. V was pared by 0 bases and J by 4 bases, with 7 bases of the junction left unmatched. This CDR3 has 15 residues. Germline V CDR1 and CDR2: SGDLS, YYNGEE. RNA extraction was followed by reverse transcription into cDNA, which acted as the sequencing template. Measured with immunoSEQ multiplex PCR; TCRdb has only the in-frame clones, and not every one. The table has about 110,000 clones, around 55% seen once. This sample is drawn from a study of CD8+ T cells in alopecia areata. The chain couples TRBV9 to TRBJ2-7; 7 nucleotides line up with TRBD2. The specimen sequenced was CD8+ T cells sorted from blood. The TCR comes from a human donor in good health. DNA for the CDR3: TGTGCCAGCAGCGTAGAAGGGCAGGGAGGGTACGAGCAGTACTTC. Protein product: CASSVEGQGGYEQYF.